The 20 T cell receptor beta chains reported below all come from one sample, sequenced in a study of shared clonotypes between healthy human individuals. Some clones are missing from TCRdb's copy, which holds only in-frame ones; the method was immunoSEQ multiplex PCR. Of 2 million to 2.5 million clones in the sample, nearly 97% were seen once. Sequenced input: naive CD4+ T cells sorted from blood. As for subset: CD45RA+ positively selected. All receptors derive from a man in his late teens or twenties in good health.

The DNA for the CDR3 is TGTGCCTGGAGCGGACAGCTGCGCGAGAACTACGAGCAGTACTTC. It specifies CAWSGQLRENYEQYF. The J gene is TRBJ2-7, the V gene TRBV30; possible D gene TRBD1, 6 bases. Germline CDR1 reads GTSNPN; CDR2 reads SVGIG (reference sequence). The CDR3 totals 15 residues. Trimming stripped 3 bases from V and 3 bases from J, with 18 bases between.

CDR3 protein: CAWTTGFSNQPQHF. The CDR3 DNA follows: TGTGCCTGGACAACAGGGTTTAGCAATCAGCCCCAGCATTTT. The chain links TRBV30 to TRBJ1-5; the D gene is possibly TRBD1 (6 bases). The germline CDR1 and CDR2 sequences are GTSNPN and SVGIG (reference sequence). There are 14 residues in the CDR3. The V gene lost 4 bases and the J gene lost 0 bases, with 10 bases spanning the gap. Combining the CDR3 with reference TRBV30 and TRBJ1-5 gives the whole variable domain SQTIHQWPATLVQPVGSPLSLECTVEGTSNPNLYWYRQAAGRGLQLLFYSVGIGQISSEVPQNLSASRPQDRQFILSSKKLLLSDSGFYLCAWTTGFSNQPQHFGDGTRLSIL.

The V call is TRBV7-2, the J call TRBJ2-7, with 9 bases that match TRBD2. With 5 bases clipped from V and 5 bases from J, the junction kept 16 bases outside the gene matches. Germline V gene sequence: CDR1 SGHTA, CDR2 FQGNSA. The CDR3 sequence is 17 residues long. This CDR3 reads CASSLQGRAGGPNEQYF. CDR3 sequence (DNA): TGTGCCAGCAGCCTTCAAGGACGGGCGGGAGGGCCCAACGAGCAGTACTTC.

The chain has TRBV6-6 and TRBJ1-1; TRBD1 might be the D (5 bases). Trimming took 6 bases from V and 3 from J, leaving 20 bases between them. CDR3 length: 16 amino acids. CDR1 MNHNY and CDR2 SVGAGI come from the germline V gene (reference sequence). The CDR3: CASRFRVGGVDTEAFF. The CDR3 DNA is TGTGCCAGCAGATTCCGTGTTGGAGGGGTTGACACTGAAGCTTTCTTT.

Only one count was recorded for this clone. This chain uses TRBV19 with TRBJ2-7; perhaps D is TRBD1 or TRBD2 (5 bases each). The CDR3 spans 14 residues. V lost 3 bases to trimming and J lost 1 base, with 10 bases between them. Looked up from germline, CDR1 is LNHDA and CDR2 is SQIVND (reference sequence). CDR3 DNA: TGTGCCAGTAGTATGTCGGGGCAGTCCTACGAGCAGTACTTC. Protein sequence: CASSMSGQSYEQYF.

The chain has TRBV7-9 and TRBJ2-2, with a possible D match to TRBD2 (6 bases). This CDR3 has 15 residues. Germline lookup yields CDR1 SEHNR and CDR2 FQNEAQ (reference sequence). The germline V and J ends were trimmed by 5 bases and 0 bases, with 10 bases remaining between them. The CDR3 DNA reads as TGTGCCAGCAGCCGGGGGACTTCGAACACCGGGGAGCTGTTTTTT. This sequence encodes CASSRGTSNTGELFF.

This chain joins TRBV7-3 and TRBJ2-3; D uncertain. Germline V gene sequence: CDR1 SGHTA, CDR2 FQGTGA. The V end was cut by 1 base, the J end by 5 bases, with 13 bases between. The CDR3 is 15 residues long. The CDR3: CASSLSPGIGDTQYF. CDR3 bases: TGTGCCAGCAGCTTAAGTCCTGGGATAGGAGATACGCAGTATTTT.

On this clone: Other DNA sequences within the sample encode an identical CDR3. The V gene is TRBV30, the J gene TRBJ2-5; TRBD2 is a possible D gene (6 bases). This CDR3 is 10 amino acids long. Germline CDR1 and CDR2: GTSNPN and SVGIG (reference sequence). Trimming pared 5 bases from V and 5 bases from J, leaving 6 bases between. This CDR3 is CAWGGETQYF. CDR3 coding DNA: TGTGCCTGGGGGGGGGAGACCCAGTACTTC. The full variable domain, in which reference TRBV30 and TRBJ2-5 provide the parts outside the CDR3, is SQTIHQWPATLVQPVGSPLSLECTVEGTSNPNLYWYRQAAGRGLQLLFYSVGIGQISSEVPQNLSASRPQDRQFILSSKKLLLSDSGFYLCAWGGETQYFGPGTRLLVL.

On this clone: This sample also contains other DNA sequences that code for the same CDR3. This chain links TRBV7-9 with TRBJ1-3; TRBD1 aligns across 8 bases. This CDR3 has 15 residues. Germline V gene lookup returns CDR1 SEHNR and CDR2 FQNEAQ (reference sequence). V was clipped by 5 bases and J by 0 bases; unmatched bases: 3. The CDR3 region is CASSPTGGSGNTIYF. The DNA for the CDR3 is TGTGCCAGCAGCCCTACAGGGGGCTCTGGAAACACCATATATTTT.

The J gene is TRBJ2-3, the V gene TRBV7-2; unclear D gene. Germline V gene data show CDR1 as SGHTA and CDR2 as FQGNSA. CDR3 size: 14 residues. Trimming removed 5 bases from V and 1 base from J, with 10 bases in between. The CDR3 loop reads CASSPRRGTDTQYF. The CDR3 DNA is TGTGCCAGCAGCCCTAGACGCGGCACAGATACGCAGTATTTT.

This chain joins TRBV7-2 and TRBJ2-1; the match to TRBD2 covers 8 bases. Germline CDR1 reads SGHTA; CDR2 reads FQGNSA. This CDR3 comprises 16 residues. J gave up 7 bases and V 1 base, and 9 bases lay outside the gene matches. The CDR3: CASSLGMAGGQNEQFF. The CDR3, as DNA: TGTGCCAGCAGCTTAGGGATGGCGGGAGGTCAAAATGAGCAGTTCTTC.

The genes are TRBV7-9 and TRBJ2-6, with a tentative D call TRBD1 (6 bases). Trimming took 8 bases from V and 0 from J, leaving 20 bases between them. The CDR3 length is 18 residues. CDR1 SEHNR and CDR2 FQNEAQ come from the germline V gene (reference sequence). CDR3 residues: CASPHYSEGGSGANVLTF. The DNA for the CDR3 is TGTGCCAGCCCTCATTATAGTGAAGGGGGCTCTGGGGCCAACGTCCTGACTTTC.

This chain uses TRBV15 with TRBJ1-5; D is unclear. V was cut by 5 bases and J by 4 bases, with 6 bases left in between. This CDR3 is built from 12 residues. Germline values: CDR1 LNHNV, CDR2 YYDKDF (reference sequence). The CDR3 is CATSPPNQPQHF. Written as DNA, the CDR3 is TGTGCCACCAGCCCTCCGAATCAGCCCCAGCATTTT.

The chain links TRBV18 to TRBJ2-4; the D call may be TRBD1 or TRBD2 (5 bases each). This CDR3 region has 13 residues. V was trimmed by 5 bases and J by 1 base, leaving 6 bases between them. Germline V gives CDR1 KGHSH, CDR2 LQKENI. CDR3 loop: CASSEGAKNIQYF. The CDR3 nucleotides read TGTGCCAGCTCAGAGGGGGCCAAAAACATTCAGTACTTC.

This clone has only one observation. The chain is built from TRBV2 and TRBJ1-2; weak D call: TRBD1 (6 bases). Looked up from germline, CDR1 is SNHLY and CDR2 is FYNNEI. This CDR3 spans 14 amino acids. V shed 5 bases and J shed 1 base, with 11 bases lying between them. The CDR3 DNA sequence: TGTGCCAGCAGTCAGGGGCGGCTTAACTATGGCTACACCTTC. Translating it yields CASSQGRLNYGYTF.

The chain combines TRBV27 with TRBJ1-2, with D maybe TRBD1 (5 bases). V lost 8 bases and J lost 1, with 11 bases in between. The CDR3 has 13 amino acids. Per the germline V gene, CDR1 is MNHEY and CDR2 is SMNVEV (reference sequence). This CDR3 reads CASRDGNNYGYTF. CDR3 nucleotides: TGTGCCAGCCGGGACGGGAATAACTATGGCTACACCTTC.

The chain uses TRBV6-5 and TRBJ2-3; D is unresolved. The CDR3 is made up of 14 amino acids. From germline, CDR1 is MNHEY and CDR2 SVGAGI. Trimming took off 2 bases at V and 3 bases at J, with 9 bases between the two ends. The chain's CDR3 is CASSYQDGTDTQYF. The CDR3 bases are TGTGCCAGCAGTTACCAGGACGGAACAGATACGCAGTATTTT.

The genes are TRBV28 and TRBJ2-7; 10 bases agree with TRBD1. The CDR3 is 13 amino acids. Germline V lookup: CDR1 MDHEN, CDR2 SYDVKM. J lost 7 bases, V lost 8 bases, and 8 bases had no gene match. The CDR3 loop reads CASGDRGRREQYF. DNA of the CDR3: TGTGCCAGCGGTGACAGGGGGCGCAGAGAGCAGTACTTC.

The J gene is TRBJ2-7, the V gene TRBV20-1; D call uncertain. The CDR3 covers 11 residues. The V gene lost 3 bases and the J gene lost 2 bases, with 5 bases spanning the gap. CDR1 is DFQATT, CDR2 SNEGSKA, per germline (reference sequence). The CDR3 DNA sequence: TGCAGTGCTAGCCTCACCTACGAGCAGTACTTC. Protein sequence: CSASLTYEQYF.

The rearrangement links TRBV6-5 to TRBJ2-1; 9 nucleotides match TRBD1. CDR1 is MNHEY, CDR2 SVGAGI, per germline. The CDR3 extends over 15 amino acids. V trimming: 5 bases; J trimming: 6 bases; junction bases outside the gene matches: 8. The CDR3 spells CASSRPGQGRNEQFF. The CDR3 DNA follows: TGTGCCAGCAGTCGACCGGGACAGGGTCGCAATGAGCAGTTCTTC.